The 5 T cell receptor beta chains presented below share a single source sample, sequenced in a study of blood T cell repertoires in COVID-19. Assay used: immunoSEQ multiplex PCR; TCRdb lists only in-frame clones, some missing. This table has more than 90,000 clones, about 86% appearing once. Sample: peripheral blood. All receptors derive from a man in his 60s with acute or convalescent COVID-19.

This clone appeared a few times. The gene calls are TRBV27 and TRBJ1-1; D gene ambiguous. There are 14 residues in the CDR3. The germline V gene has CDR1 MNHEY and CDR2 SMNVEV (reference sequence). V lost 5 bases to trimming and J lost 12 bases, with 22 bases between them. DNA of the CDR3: TGTGCCAGCAGTCCTCTCTTAGACTCACTGGTACCTTTCTTT. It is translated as CASSPLLDSLVPFF.

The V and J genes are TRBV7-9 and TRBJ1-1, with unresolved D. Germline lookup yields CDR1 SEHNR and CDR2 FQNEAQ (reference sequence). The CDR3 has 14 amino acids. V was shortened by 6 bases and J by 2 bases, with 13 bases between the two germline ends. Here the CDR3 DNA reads TGTGCCAGCAGAACCCGAGGGCAAAACACTGAAGCTTTCTTT. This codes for CASRTRGQNTEAFF.

The CDR3: CASSYPGLKDNSPLHF. The CDR3 DNA sequence: TGTGCCAGCAGTTACCCCGGACTGAAAGATAATTCACCCCTCCACTTT. The chain links TRBV6-6 to TRBJ1-6; D gene ambiguous. This CDR3 is 16 amino acids long. Germline assignment: CDR1 MNHNY and CDR2 SVGAGI (reference sequence). V was trimmed by 2 bases and J by 5 bases, leaving 13 bases between them.

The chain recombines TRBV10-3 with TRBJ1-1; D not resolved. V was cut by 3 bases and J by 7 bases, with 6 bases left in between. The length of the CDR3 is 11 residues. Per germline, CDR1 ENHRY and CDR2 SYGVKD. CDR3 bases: TGTGCCATCAGTGAAGAGGGTGAAGCTTTCTTT. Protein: CAISEEGEAFF.

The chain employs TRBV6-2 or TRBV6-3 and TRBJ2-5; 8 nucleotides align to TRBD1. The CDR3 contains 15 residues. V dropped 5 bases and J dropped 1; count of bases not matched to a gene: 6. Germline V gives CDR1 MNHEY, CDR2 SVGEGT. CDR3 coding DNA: TGTGCCAGCAGTGCGGGACAGGCCTTCCAAGAGACCCAGTACTTC. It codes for CASSAGQAFQETQYF.